One T cell receptor (beta chain) is described in this entry. The antigen remains unidentified. This sample was taken from a study of cytomegalovirus exposure and HLA in healthy donors. Study-wide results and caveats: Researchers reported from a later analysis that most CMV-associated TCR beta chains appeared HLA-restricted.

Primers included in the PCR were 60 Vbeta and 13 Jbeta primers. Profiling relied on immunoSEQ multiplex PCR, and the TCRdb table lists in-frame clones only, not all of them. The sample carries around 150,000 clones, around 74% recorded once. The CDR3 length is 17 residues. The germline gives CDR1 SGHRS, CDR2 YFSETQ. V lost 0 bases and J lost 2, with 18 bases in between. This TCR derives from a female donor in good health and CMV-seronegative. Sequencing used PBMCs. The chain combines TRBV5-1 with TRBJ2-7; maybe TRBD1 (6 bases). The chain's CDR3 is CASSLAPTERGTYEQYF. The CDR3 coding sequence is TGCGCCAGCAGCTTGGCCCCGACAGAGAGGGGGACCTACGAGCAGTACTTC. Full variable domain (remainder filled in from reference TRBV5-1 and TRBJ2-7): KAGVTQTPRYLIKTRGQQVTLSCSPISGHRSVSWYQQTPGQGLQFLFEYFSETQRNKGNFPGRFSGRQFSNSRSEMNVSTLELGDSALYLCASSLAPTERGTYEQYFGPGTRLTVT.